This TCR beta chain comes out of a study of circulating CD8 cells and anti-PD-1 response in melanoma. From live CD3+CD8+TCRalphabeta+ cells, four PD-1 and/or TIGIT subsets were sorted. This clonotype is judged large (0.1 to 1%). Each library started from about 15 ng of total RNA using the QIAseq Immune Repertoire TCR panel. One entry per CDR3 protein, called by TCRdb with MiXCR from the reads. The table records approximately 320 distinct CDR3 sequences, 4.9% of them present only once. The germline gives CDR1 SNHLY, CDR2 FYNNEI. The V end lost 6 bases, the J end lost 2 bases, and 19 bases lay between the germline ends. The length of the CDR3 is 16 residues.

The source of this sequence is a human donor with melanoma. The rearrangement links TRBV2 to TRBJ2-5; D uncertain. Source: CD8+ T cells from PBMCs, taken at baseline or after one month of anti-PD-1 therapy (not recorded which). CDR3 amino acids: CASRELGPAGQETQYF. The CDR3 DNA sequence: TGTGCCAGCAGAGAGCTTGGGCCCGCAGGACAAGAGACCCAGTACTTC.